This TCR beta chain is from a study of shared clonotypes between healthy human individuals. Across the study: With ages of 18 to 49, the donors were a couple of women and a few men. General observations from the study: Clonotype sharing across a few donors was observed for around 5% of naive CD4 clonotypes.

The deep-level immunoSEQ assay was used. Measured with immunoSEQ multiplex PCR; TCRdb has only the in-frame clones, and not every one. This sample has about 600,000 clones, with roughly 97% found just once. All of the donors resided in Nashville, Tennessee, and each was a Caucasian adult. V was shortened by 3 bases and J by 2 bases, with 11 bases between the two germline ends. The CDR3 is 15 amino acids. The V gene's germline CDR1 is KGHSH and CDR2 LQKENI. This clone has more than one count but fewer than ten. Antigen unknown. The TCR comes from a woman in her 30s in good health. Sequenced material: naive CD4+ T cells sorted from blood. Subset defined: CD45RA+ positively selected. This chain joins TRBV18 and TRBJ1-3; D is uncertain. CDR3 region: CASSPTTSPGNTIYF. In nucleotides, the CDR3 is TGTGCCAGCTCACCCACCACCTCTCCTGGAAACACCATATATTTT.